This TCR beta chain came from a study of cytomegalovirus exposure and HLA in healthy donors (TCRdb year 2017). As for the study more broadly: In an earlier analysis of some 610 of the donors, 276 Gb of sequence data and 90 million to 120 million unique TCR beta sequences from roughly 190 million T cells were reported. Around 320 gigabases of sequencing data and some 85 million unique TCR sequences were included in an early release covering 550 to 800 HLA-typed donors. Of the roughly 400 genotyped donors, 65% to 90% were placed in the genetic ancestry cluster associated with self-reported Caucasian donors. The study aimed to test whether cataloging public T cell receptors could reveal signatures of past pathogen exposure. The study used immunosequencing to profile the T cell repertoires of hundreds of subjects and linked those repertoires to cytomegalovirus serostatus. In addition to the first cohort of several hundred subjects, a separate validation cohort of around 110 different subjects was used. To predict cytomegalovirus infection status, the study brought together high-throughput TCR immunosequencing, statistical association of individual TCRs with disease status, and machine learning. To study patterns of TCR occurrence, a later analysis re-analyzed previously published TCR beta repertoires from 700 or so donors and added high-resolution HLA genotyping. In the later analysis, no new phenotypic data were used to find candidate immune exposures; instead, reliance was placed on TCR beta sequences and their occurrence across donors. To decide whether each TCR beta V gene segment behaved as functional or pseudogenic, an earlier analysis of some 580 of the donors relied on high-throughput TCR beta sequencing. Donor age, sex, ethnicity and CMV serostatus were compiled together with the repertoire data. In a later genetic analysis, genome-wide SNP genotypes for about 65% of the roughly 670 donors were used, and that subset was treated as a discovery cohort. Every discovery cohort repertoire had been produced on one sequencing platform. Both class I and class II loci were covered by HLA typing, at four-digit resolution. Typing coverage differed by locus: A, B, C, DRB1 and DQB1 were typed in roughly 620-630 donors, DQA1 in roughly 510, DPA1 in approximately 600, and DPB1 in approximately 450. Several DR-DQ haplotypes were treated as single units for association and clustering because of strong linkage in the cohort. Among 398 genotyped donors of the cohort, an average of roughly 240,000 unique TCR beta nucleotide sequences were sequenced per donor, roughly 18% of them non-productive.

Paper-wide results and their limitations: According to a later analysis, parvovirus B19, influenza, CMV and Epstein-Barr virus appeared linked to several top co-occurrence clusters. In a later genetic analysis, fewer N-insertions in productive TCRs were reported among donors in an Asian-associated ancestry cluster than the 666-donor mean. Strong co-occurrence of HLA alleles, especially DR and DQ, made assigning TCR associations to individual alleles difficult. The earlier analysis of approximately 560 of the donors excluded about 16 rarely observed V segments, including chromosome 9 orphons, because counts were too low. In an earlier analysis of about 600 of the donors, most TCR beta V segments appeared in productive rearrangements about 87% or about 30% of the time, broadly matching IMGT annotations. Linkage disequilibrium might explain the correlated functional status among segregating V segments, but an unknown experimental factor could not be ruled out. The sequencing pipeline was judged likely to have produced a cluster of highly shared sequence variants as a technical artifact. Some IMGT-functional V segments, including TRBV6-2 and TRBV6-3, could not be distinguished by the 87-base-pair reads and were therefore excluded. V-gene and J-gene trimming of TCR beta chains was associated with a missense DCLRE1C variant in a later genetic analysis, and the association was replicated in an independent cohort. Only TCR beta chains were sequenced in this cohort, and the absence of alpha or paired-chain data limited detectable features. HLA typing was unavailable for some donors at each locus, so association tests used only the typed subset. In the study, approximately 160 TCR beta chains were listed as associated with cytomegalovirus. According to a later analysis, TCR association rates differed among HLA loci, with DRB1 alleles showing the most associated TCRs and HLA-C alleles showing the fewest. Immune exposure information for the cohort was limited to CMV serostatus. A later analysis associated about 17,000 TCR beta sequences with specific HLA alleles at a false discovery rate of 0.05. A further reported finding was that TCR beta sequences accurately predicted the HLA-A and HLA-B alleles for most subjects in the first cohort. According to the authors, the approach could potentially be generalized to other disease states and immunological phenotypes. Roughly uniform sequencing depth across donors was assumed in presence/absence analyses, although this assumption may not hold. In a later analysis, most CMV-associated TCR beta chains were found to appear HLA-restricted, with HLA associations seemingly driven largely by CMV exposure. In both the original and validation cohorts, the classifier was reported to diagnose cytomegalovirus status with high specificity and sensitivity. In a later analysis, HLA-associated TCR beta chains showed more clonal expansion and lower generation probabilities than non-associated chains that were equally common. In vitro tests confirmed that a few of the cytomegalovirus-associated TCR beta chains recognize cytomegalovirus antigens. Most TCR sequences were observed very rarely across donors, whereas some public TCRs were present in many individuals.

Library construction relied on the immunoSEQ multiplex PCR assay. The multiplex PCR relied on a mix of 60 forward primers for TCR Vbeta segments and 13 reverse primers for TCR Jbeta segments. A multiplex PCR assay on genomic DNA amplified the CDR3 region of rearranged TCR beta genes. The amplified TCR beta libraries were sequenced on the Illumina HiSeq System as 87-base-pair reads. In the source study's methods: A later analysis tallied roughly 78 million unique TCR beta chains across the approximately 670 repertoires, and some 10 million of those chains were shared by two or more donors. To remove PCR and sequencing errors, raw reads were error-corrected and collapsed into unique sequences using a nearest-neighbor algorithm that merged closely related sequences. Alignment of CDR3 sequences to IMGT reference sequences was used to assign V, D and J gene segments. For a sequence to be retained, a match of at least six nucleotides to both a V gene segment and a J gene segment was required. Rearrangements were called productive when the CDR3 lacked stop codons and stayed in frame with V and J; all others were non-productive. Following IMGT convention, CDR3 was defined as the stretch from the second conserved V-encoded cysteine up to the conserved J-encoded phenylalanine. The earlier analysis of 550 to 650 of the donors excluded any sequence lacking an unambiguous match to a single V gene segment. In an earlier analysis of roughly 500 of the donors, V segments were called functional above 56.7% productive rearrangements and were called segregating when the between-donor standard deviation exceeded 5%. A statistical classification framework was built to diagnose cytomegalovirus status from the catalog of TCR beta chain sequences. In a later analysis, TCR nucleotide sequences were compared against IMGT/GENE-DB human TR gene sequences so that V and J genes could be assigned. The TCRdist pipeline was used in a later analysis to assign CDR3 sequences and most-parsimonious VDJ recombination scenarios. In a later analysis, each TCR beta chain was defined by its CDR3 amino acid sequence together with its V-gene family, and reads without a unique V-gene family were excluded. A later analysis removed several hundred highly shared, low-generation-probability nucleotide sequences to deal with suspected cross-contamination and a sequencing artifact. A later analysis calculated a clonal expansion index for each public chain from normalized within-repertoire ranks of inferred template counts. Generation probabilities in a later analysis came from a VDJ recombination model fitted to out-of-frame rearrangements, and those results were checked against IGoR. Hypergeometric tests were used in a later analysis to score TCR-TCR, TCR-HLA and TCR-CMV co-occurrence, with a repertoire-size bias correction applied to the TCR pairs. False discovery rates were estimated in a later analysis by permuting HLA or CMV assignments 20 times. In a later analysis, co-occurring TCRs were grouped using DBSCAN, with TCRdist sequence similarity added in when clustering inside HLA-allele-positive subsets. Co-occurrence clustering excluded repertoires with fewer than 30,000 or more than 120,000 public chains, plus five with anomalous nucleotide sharing. Imported from immuneACCESS, the table was reduced by TCRdb to in-frame sequences with V and J called. These copies leave out some clones; in studies compared against another copy, an unresolved V gene accounts for under half, and the cause of the remainder is not known. The V and J calls and the clone size are those of that table, but D and trimming were determined from the DNA. The sample profile shows about 140,000 clones; 77% of them were found once. Around 1.5% of the sample belongs to the ten largest clones.

V and J are trimmed by 2 bases and 5 bases, and the gene matches miss 5 bases of the junction. The germline V gene specifies MNHEY as CDR1 and SVGAGI as CDR2. From the cysteine through the phenylalanine, the CDR3 covers 14 amino acids. CDR3 DNA is the only sequence kept; it has 42 bases, read in frame from the first base. The cohort was made up of 500 to 850 healthy bone marrow donors. All cohort members were sampled while nominally healthy, although unrecorded immune exposures were likely present. The donor tested CMV seronegative, placing the donor among the approximately 400 seronegative members of the cohort. Every donor gave a peripheral blood sample, and the peripheral blood mononuclear cells from that sample were used for TCR beta sequencing. The Qiagen DNeasy Blood Extraction Kit was used to extract genomic DNA from the blood cell samples. This clone was detected once. No cognate antigen has been identified for it. No base qualities exist here, and no much larger clone lies one base off it.

This clonotype originated in a female donor in good health and CMV-seronegative. Material for sequencing was PBMCs. The sequence links TRBV6-5 to TRBJ2-5; 7 middle bases align to TRBD1. The DNA is as follows: TGTGCCAGCAGTTACGGCCCCAGGGGGGAGACCCAGTACTTC. It specifies CASSYGPRGETQYF.